A selection of T cell receptor beta chains follows, all from one sample in a study of Tregs in tolerant kidney transplant recipients. Sequencing used immunoSEQ multiplex PCR; TCRdb keeps in-frame clones, though not all of them. The data show fewer than 55,000 clones, approximately 90% seen once. The material was CD8+ T cells from blood (PBMCs), obtained 12 months after the transplant. Receptors were obtained from a human patient who received a combined kidney and bone marrow transplant. A share of the T cells may be of graft donor origin. CDR3s include the opening cysteine and the closing phenylalanine or tryptophan. The D gene is left open where the match is weak. Some rows have no size entry. The others give once, few or many, or a class for an expanded clone.

>TRBJ1-1|TRBV7-8|.|.
CASSPFDRTEAFF
TGTGCCAGCAGCCCGTTCGACAGAACTGAAGCTTTCTTT
>TRBJ2-7|TRBV4-3|.|.
CASSQEQHGSYEQYF
TGCGCCAGCAGCCAAGAGCAGCACGGGTCCTACGAGCAGTACTTC
>TRBJ2-1|TRBV11-3|.|TRBD2
CASRTSANPYNEQFF
TGTGCCAGCCGGACTAGCGCGAACCCTTACAATGAGCAGTTCTTC
>TRBJ1-5|TRBV2|.|TRBD1
CAEGTGADRRGAQHF
TGTGCCGAAGGGACAGGGGCCGACCGAAGGGGGGCCCAGCATTTT
>TRBJ1-2|TRBV21-1|.|.
CASSKVGGENYGYTF
TGTGCCAGCAGCAAAGTTGGGGGGGAGAACTATGGCTACACCTTC
>TRBJ2-2|TRBV6-5|once|.
CASNYPGLFTGELFF
TGTGCCAGCAACTACCCGGGACTCTTCACCGGGGAGCTGTTTTTT
>TRBJ2-7|TRBV6-1|.|TRBD1
CASSERGQVYEQYF
TGTGCCAGCAGTGAAAGAGGACAGGTCTACGAGCAGTACTTC
>TRBJ2-5|TRBV7-9|.|TRBD2
CASRGGLAEETQYF
TGTGCCAGCCGCGGGGGACTAGCGGAAGAGACCCAGTACTTC
>TRBJ2-3|TRBV13|.|.
CASSFPTGGTDTQYF
TGTGCCAGCAGCTTCCCCACGGGAGGCACAGATACGCAGTATTTT
>TRBJ1-1|TRBV2|.|.
CASSEVGEIMNTEAFF
TGTGCCAGCAGTGAAGTCGGGGAGATCATGAACACTGAAGCTTTCTTT
>TRBJ1-2|TRBV27|.|TRBD1
CASSTGQGYGYTF
TGTGCCAGCAGTACGGGACAGGGTTACGGCTACACCTTC
>TRBJ1-1|TRBV4-2|few|.
CASSPWGGRNTEAFF
TGTGCCAGCAGCCCGTGGGGGGGCCGGAACACTGAAGCTTTCTTT
>TRBJ2-7|TRBV13|.|TRBD1
CASSPTVGDSPSYEQYF
TGTGCCAGCAGCCCTACCGTGGGGGACAGTCCTTCCTACGAGCAGTACTTC
>TRBJ1-2|TRBV9|once|TRBD1
CASSAGQGHYGYTF
TGTGCCAGCAGCGCAGGACAGGGCCACTATGGCTACACCTTC
>TRBJ2-7|TRBV19|.|.
CASSMDSSYEQYF
TGTGCCAGTAGTATGGACAGCTCCTACGAGCAGTACTTC
>TRBJ2-2|TRBV6-1|.|.
CASSELGAANTGELFF
TGTGCCAGCAGTGAACTGGGGGCCGCGAACACCGGGGAGCTGTTTTTT
>TRBJ2-3|TRBV9|once|.
CASSASSDTQYF
TGTGCCAGCAGCGCCTCTAGCGATACGCAGTATTTT
>TRBJ2-1|TRBV6-5|.|TRBD2
CASSGGALEQFF
TGTGCCAGCAGCGGGGGGGCACTTGAGCAGTTCTTC
>TRBJ1-5|TRBV6-5|.|.
CASSYSGGGQPQHF
TGTGCCAGCAGTTACTCTGGGGGAGGGCAGCCCCAGCATTTT
>TRBJ1-1|TRBV5-1|.|.
CASSLVTGITEAFF
TGCGCCAGCAGCTTGGTGACGGGGATCACTGAAGCTTTCTTT
>TRBJ2-2|TRBV29-1|.|.
CSVVETRLTGELFF
TGCAGCGTTGTCGAGACTAGGTTAACCGGGGAGCTGTTTTTT
>TRBJ2-7|TRBV4-2|.|TRBD2
CASSQDESGSGDEQYF
TGTGCCAGCAGCCAAGACGAGAGCGGGAGTGGGGACGAGCAGTACTTC
>TRBJ2-3|TRBV13|.|.
CASGGGARKDTQYF
TGTGCCAGCGGGGGGGGCGCGAGGAAAGATACGCAGTATTTT
>TRBJ2-5|TRBV11-2|.|.
CASSLGGSGSETQYF
TGTGCCAGCAGCTTAGGAGGCAGCGGAAGTGAGACCCAGTACTTC
>TRBJ2-3|TRBV9|few|TRBD2
CASSVVASGGTDTQYF
TGTGCCAGCAGCGTAGTGGCTAGCGGGGGGACAGATACGCAGTATTTT